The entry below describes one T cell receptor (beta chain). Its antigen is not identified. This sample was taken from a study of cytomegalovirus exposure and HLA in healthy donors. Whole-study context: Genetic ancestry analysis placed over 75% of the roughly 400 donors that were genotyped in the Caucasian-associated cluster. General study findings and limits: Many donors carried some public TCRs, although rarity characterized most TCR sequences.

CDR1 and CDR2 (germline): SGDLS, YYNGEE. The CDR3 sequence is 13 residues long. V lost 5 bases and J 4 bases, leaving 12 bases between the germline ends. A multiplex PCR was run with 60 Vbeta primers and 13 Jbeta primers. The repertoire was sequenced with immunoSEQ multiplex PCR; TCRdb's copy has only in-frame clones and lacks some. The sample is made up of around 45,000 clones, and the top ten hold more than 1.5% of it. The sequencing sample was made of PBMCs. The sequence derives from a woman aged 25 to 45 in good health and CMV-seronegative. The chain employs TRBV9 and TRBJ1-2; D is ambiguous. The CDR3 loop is CASREKSGYGYTF. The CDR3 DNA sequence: TGTGCCAGCAGGGAAAAGTCAGGCTATGGCTACACCTTC.